The present entry profiles one TCR beta chain with its context. The antigen remains unidentified. The data belong to a study of CD4 T cells in relation to SARS-CoV-2 and coronaviruses. Study-wide context: Convalescent patients had median age 38.5 years, range 21 to 72. Findings of the study overall: Crossreactive clones expanded significantly less to SARS-CoV-2 than monoreactive clones. Crossreactivity was assessed only for spike protein, not other viral proteins.

This CDR3 comprises 15 residues. Trimming took off 2 bases at V and 3 bases at J, with 11 bases between the two ends. Germline loops: CDR1 SGHVS, CDR2 FQNEAQ. Using immunoSEQ multiplex PCR, the repertoire was profiled, and TCRdb retains in-frame clones only, with some absent. The data hold about 38,000 clones, with more than 60% observed a single time. Sorted naive or memory CD4+ cells met CEF peptides for over 8 days. The chain combines TRBV7-8 with TRBJ1-5, with D perhaps matching TRBD1 (5 bases). Sequencing used memory CD4+ T cells from PBMCs, cultured in vitro. This TCR was sampled from an adult with COVID-19. The CDR3 region has the DNA TGTGCCAGCAGCTTATATGGGGCAGTCAATCAGCCCCAGCATTTT. Protein sequence: CASSLYGAVNQPQHF.